The clone carrying this T cell receptor (beta chain) has only one observation. Its antigen is unknown. The entry originates in a study of OX40 agonist ivuxolimab in advanced cancers. Study as a whole: Head and neck, renal cell, melanoma or hepatocellular carcinoma were the cancers that dose-escalation patients had. Partial responses, seen in three patients, involved one hepatocellular carcinoma and two cutaneous melanomas. General study points: Expansion of clones was among the lowest in partial responders at 0.1-3.0 mg/kg.

Looked up from germline, CDR1 is GTSNPN and CDR2 is SVGIG (reference sequence). Germline trimming cut 6 bases from V and 2 bases from J; bases unmatched to any gene: 2. This CDR3 contains 12 residues. Measured with immunoSEQ multiplex PCR; TCRdb has only the in-frame clones, and not every one. The repertoire holds about 35,000 clones, with 85% to 95% as singletons. The sample was CD4+ or CD8+ T cells sorted from blood, taken in a trial of the OX40 agonist ivuxolimab. The V and J genes are TRBV30 and TRBJ1-2, with 8 bases aligning to TRBD1. The source is an adult with an advanced solid tumor such as melanoma, head and neck, liver or kidney cancer. The CDR3 spells CACWTGNYGYTF. The CDR3 DNA follows: TGTGCCTGCTGGACAGGGAACTATGGCTACACCTTC.